This T cell receptor beta chain is from a study of technical replicates of blood from several donors. The CDR3 length is 15 residues. Trimming took off 2 bases at V and 5 bases at J, with 18 bases between the two ends. Germline CDR1 is GTSNPN and CDR2 is SVGIG (reference sequence). Assay: immunoSEQ multiplex PCR; the TCRdb copy retains only in-frame clones and omits some. This table holds about 70,000 clones, about 96% found once. The sequence derives from a human donor in good health. V is TRBV30 and J is TRBJ1-1, with a possible D match to TRBD1 (5 bases). The sequenced sample consisted of T cells isolated from PBMCs. The CDR3 is CAWSLRDFFVTEAFF. The CDR3 coding sequence is TGTGCCTGGAGTCTCCGGGACTTTTTCGTAACTGAAGCTTTCTTT. Filled out from reference TRBV30 and TRBJ1-1, the complete variable domain reads SQTIHQWPATLVQPVGSPLSLECTVEGTSNPNLYWYRQAAGRGLQLLFYSVGIGQISSEVPQNLSASRPQDRQFILSSKKLLLSDSGFYLCAWSLRDFFVTEAFFGQGTRLTVV.